This record concerns one T cell receptor (beta chain) sequence. This entry belongs to a study of T-cell memory formation after mild COVID-19. TCRdb ran MiXCR on the 5' RACE reads and lists one entry per CDR3 protein. The sample records some 300,000 distinct CDR3 sequences, around a fifth being singletons. The sample consisted of PBMCs or a T cell subset sorted from them (not recorded which). This clonotype was obtained from a man between 18 and 29 years old who had mild COVID-19 (a few samples of this study predate the infection). Cell type and time point are not known.

CDR3 bases: TGTGCCAGCAGCCCAGGGGGCTATCTTAATGAGCAGTTCTTC. Amino acid sequence: CASSPGGYLNEQFF. The chain uses TRBV12-3 or TRBV12-4 and TRBJ2-1, with 8 nucleotides matching TRBD1. V shed 6 bases and J 7 bases; nucleotides not matched to a gene: 8. This CDR3 is built from 14 residues.